The sample holds many counts of the clone carrying this T cell receptor (beta chain). Antigen unknown. This record comes from a study of blood T cells in healthy people across ages. V was clipped by 6 bases and J by 5 bases, with 15 bases between them. The germline gives CDR1 DFQATT, CDR2 SNEGSKA (reference sequence). The CDR3 has 13 amino acids. Next came a second PCR, run for about 7 to 12 cycles, which used a sample-barcoded 5' primer along with a J-beta primer mix. All samples yielded 2.5 million or more CDR3-containing paired-end reads. TCRdb passed the 5' RACE reads through MiXCR, listing each CDR3 protein once. This table holds fewer than 800,000 distinct CDR3 sequences, about a third found once. The study's findings and limits: From one million sequenced T cells, diversity estimates were lower bounds. Naive T cell percentage and TCR beta diversity correlated strongly. Observed TCR beta diversity per million T cells went down as age went up. This fall followed a roughly linear course with age.

The clonotype comes from a woman older than 75 in good health. The chain has TRBV20-1 and TRBJ2-3, with D uncertain. The material sequenced was blood. CDR3 amino acids: CSALFPGEDTQYF. The DNA of the CDR3 is TGCAGTGCCTTATTCCCCGGAGAAGATACGCAGTATTTT.